One and the same sample provided the 15 T cell receptor beta chains below, sequenced in a study of blood T cell repertoires in COVID-19. Libraries were prepared by immunoSEQ multiplex PCR; TCRdb keeps only in-frame clonotypes and omits some of them. Seen here are approximately 270,000 clones, roughly 86% observed once, and the top ten hold roughly 8%. The sample comprised peripheral blood. These receptors all stem from a man in his forties with active or convalescent COVID-19.

The J gene is TRBJ2-4, the V gene TRBV2, with 7 bases matching TRBD2. The ends lost 3 bases at V and 0 bases at J; junction bases unmatched: 5. CDR1 is SNHLY and CDR2 is FYNNEI in the germline V gene. CDR3 length: 16 residues. The CDR3 loop reads CASSEAGRGAKNIQYF. CDR3 sequence (DNA): TGTGCCAGCAGTGAGGCAGGGAGGGGAGCCAAAAACATTCAGTACTTC.

V gene TRBV9 combines with J gene TRBJ2-3; tentative D call: TRBD2 (7 bases). The CDR3 consists of 15 residues. Germline V CDR1 and CDR2: SGDLS, YYNGEE. With 1 base removed from V and 2 bases from J, the gap between germline ends came to 11 bases. The CDR3 nucleotides are TGTGCCAGCAGCGTATCGGGGGGCATCACAGATACGCAGTATTTT. This encodes CASSVSGGITDTQYF.

This clone was observed a handful of times. V is TRBV5-1 and J is TRBJ2-1, with 8 positions matching TRBD1. Losses at the gene ends were 8 bases for V and 8 bases for J; bases not matched to a gene: 9. The CDR3 is 13 residues long. Per germline, CDR1 SGHRS and CDR2 YFSETQ. CDR3 sequence (DNA): TGCGCCAGTACCGGGACAGGCGTGGATGAGCAGTTCTTC. This sequence encodes CASTGTGVDEQFF.

V and J are TRBV6-1 and TRBJ1-5; D is uncertain. Trimming pared 2 bases from V and 6 bases from J, leaving 8 bases between. Looked up from germline, CDR1 is MNHNS and CDR2 is SASEGT. This CDR3 is 13 amino acids long. CDR3 sequence (DNA): TGTGCCAGCAGTGAAATGAGGATTCAGCCCCAGCATTTT. Amino acid sequence: CASSEMRIQPQHF.

The chain couples TRBV18 to TRBJ1-2; D might be TRBD1 (6 bases). From germline, CDR1 is KGHSH and CDR2 LQKENI. Trimming stripped 3 bases from V and 3 bases from J, with 14 bases between. The CDR3 covers 15 residues. The DNA for the CDR3 is TGTGCCAGCTCACCCACTAGACAGGCGGACTATGGCTACACCTTC. This encodes CASSPTRQADYGYTF.

The chain joins TRBV19 to TRBJ1-2; D possibly corresponds to TRBD1 (5 bases). The CDR3 loop spans 15 amino acids. Per germline, CDR1 LNHDA and CDR2 SQIVND (reference sequence). V lost 0 bases and J 8 bases, leaving 16 bases between the germline ends. The CDR3 DNA sequence: TGTGCCAGTAGTATAGATTCGGGGGGTTTGATCGGCTACACCTTC. This gives the protein CASSIDSGGLIGYTF.

V and J are TRBV6-5 and TRBJ2-1; D gene ambiguous. The CDR3 has 15 amino acids. The germline V gene encodes CDR1 MNHEY and CDR2 SVGAGI. V lost 5 bases and J lost 5, with 16 bases in between. The CDR3 nucleotides are TGTGCCAGCAGTCCCTGGGTGACAAAAGACAATGAGCAGTTCTTC. It yields the protein CASSPWVTKDNEQFF.

V and J are TRBV6-5 and TRBJ1-6; 9 bases agree with TRBD1. Per the germline V gene, CDR1 is MNHEY and CDR2 is SVGAGI. Trimming removed 7 bases from V and 6 bases from J; junction bases left unmatched: 4. This CDR3 region has 14 residues. CDR3 DNA: TGTGCCAGCAAAACAGGGGGCATTAATTCACCCCTCCACTTT. Its protein is CASKTGGINSPLHF.

This clone appeared a few times. The genes are TRBV5-1 and TRBJ2-3, with 8 positions matching TRBD1. CDR1 SGHRS and CDR2 YFSETQ come from the germline V gene. Trimming cost V 4 bases and J 9 bases; bases outside gene matches: 7. This CDR3 has 13 amino acids. CDR3 DNA sequence: TGCGCCAGCAGCATGGACAGGGATCACACGCAGTATTTT. Protein product: CASSMDRDHTQYF. The full variable domain, in which reference TRBV5-1 and TRBJ2-3 provide the parts outside the CDR3, is KAGVTQTPRYLIKTRGQQVTLSCSPISGHRSVSWYQQTPGQGLQFLFEYFSETQRNKGNFPGRFSGRQFSNSRSEMNVSTLELGDSALYLCASSMDRDHTQYFGPGTRLTVL.

The rearrangement uses TRBV5-1 and TRBJ2-5; tentatively, D is TRBD2 (7 bases). CDR1 and CDR2 (germline): SGHRS, YFSETQ. The CDR3 totals 17 residues. Trimming stripped 4 bases from V and 3 bases from J, with 22 bases between. The CDR3 loop reads CASSLEGGGTVEETQYF. The DNA for the CDR3 is TGCGCCAGCAGCCTGGAGGGGGGAGGGACGGTGGAAGAGACCCAGTACTTC. The whole variable domain, remainder taken from reference TRBV5-1 and TRBJ2-5, is KAGVTQTPRYLIKTRGQQVTLSCSPISGHRSVSWYQQTPGQGLQFLFEYFSETQRNKGNFPGRFSGRQFSNSRSEMNVSTLELGDSALYLCASSLEGGGTVEETQYFGPGTRLLVL.

This clone showed up just a few times. The chain joins TRBV2 to TRBJ1-2, with D possibly matching TRBD1 (5 bases). V was clipped by 6 bases and J by 2 bases, with 10 bases between them. CDR1 and CDR2 (germline): SNHLY, FYNNEI. The CDR3 loop spans 13 amino acids. CDR3 sequence: CASRTDTNYGYTF. Written as DNA, the CDR3 is TGTGCCAGCAGGACAGATACAAACTATGGCTACACCTTC.

The chain couples TRBV30 to TRBJ1-5; TRBD1 is a possible D gene (5 bases). V was pared by 2 bases and J by 2 bases, with 13 bases between. Germline CDR1 GTSNPN, CDR2 SVGIG (reference sequence). The CDR3 spans 15 residues. The CDR3 loop is CAWSRGGHGNQPQHF. The CDR3 nucleotides are TGTGCCTGGAGTAGGGGAGGGCACGGCAATCAGCCCCAGCATTTT.

This clone was observed a handful of times. The gene calls are TRBV5-1 and TRBJ2-2, with 10 nucleotides matching TRBD1. V lost 2 bases, J lost 7 bases, and 2 bases stayed unmatched. In germline, CDR1 is SGHRS, CDR2 YFSETQ. The CDR3 length is 14 residues. CDR3 sequence reads: CASSFDRGHGELFF. The CDR3 DNA reads TGCGCCAGCAGCTTCGACAGGGGGCACGGGGAGCTGTTTTTT.

V usage is TRBV5-1 and J usage is TRBJ1-1, with 7 bases that match TRBD1. The CDR3 extends over 13 amino acids. Germline-derived CDR1 and CDR2 are SGHRS and YFSETQ. Trimming at V came to 2 bases and at J to 5 bases, leaving 3 bases not matched to a gene. CDR3 sequence reads: CASSLTGVTEAFF. CDR3 DNA sequence: TGCGCCAGCAGCTTAACAGGGGTAACTGAAGCTTTCTTT.

The chain has TRBV5-4 and TRBJ1-1; unclear D gene. This CDR3 has 12 residues. Germline V gives CDR1 SGHNT, CDR2 YYREEE (reference sequence). Trimming took 1 base from V and 4 from J, leaving 5 bases between them. The CDR3, as DNA: TGTGCCAGCAGCTTGCGGGGCACTGAAGCTTTCTTT. Encoded protein: CASSLRGTEAFF. The whole variable domain, remainder taken from reference TRBV5-4 and TRBJ1-1, is ETGVTQSPTHLIKTRGQQVTLRCSSQSGHNTVSWYQQALGQGPQFIFQYYREEENGRGNFPPRFSGLQFPNYSSELNVNALELDDSALYLCASSLRGTEAFFGQGTRLTVV.